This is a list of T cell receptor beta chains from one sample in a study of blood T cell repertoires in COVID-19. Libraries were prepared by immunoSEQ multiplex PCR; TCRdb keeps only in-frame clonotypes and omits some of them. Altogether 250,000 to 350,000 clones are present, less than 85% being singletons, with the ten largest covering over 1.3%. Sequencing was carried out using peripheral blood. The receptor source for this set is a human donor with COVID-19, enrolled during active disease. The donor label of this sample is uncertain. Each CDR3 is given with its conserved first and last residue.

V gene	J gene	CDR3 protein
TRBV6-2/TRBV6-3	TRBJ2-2	CASSRTENTGELFF
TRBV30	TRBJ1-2	CASVGRGANYGYTF
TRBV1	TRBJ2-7	CTSSQDRTTRTYEQYF
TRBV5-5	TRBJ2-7	CASSWTGFGSGVVEQYF
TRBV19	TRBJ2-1	CASSPLGLAGREQFF
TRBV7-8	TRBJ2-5	CASSLLAGGRETQYF
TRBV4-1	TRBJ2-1	CASSQDPNSEQFF
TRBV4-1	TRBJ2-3	CASSLLSRFTDTQYF
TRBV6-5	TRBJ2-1	CASRVAAGYVNEQFF
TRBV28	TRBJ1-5	CAIGGPNQPQHF
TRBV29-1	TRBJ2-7	CSVAGQAVGEQYF
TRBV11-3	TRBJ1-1	CASSFDRATEAFF
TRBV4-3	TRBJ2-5	CASSGMAGFGETQYF
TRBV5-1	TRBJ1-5	CASSPIPGEGQPQHF
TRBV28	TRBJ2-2	CASSRSQTGGNTGELFF
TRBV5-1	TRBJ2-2	CASSRAGNVETGELFF
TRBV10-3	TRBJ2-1	CAISERELGEQFF
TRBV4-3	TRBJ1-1	CASSQTWDSTEAFF
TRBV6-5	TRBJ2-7	CASSYTGVQQLEQYF
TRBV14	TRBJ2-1	CASSQRQDFYNEQFF
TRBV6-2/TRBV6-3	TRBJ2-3	CASSPQSGDGDTQYF
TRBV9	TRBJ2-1	CASSGVTGGGEQFF
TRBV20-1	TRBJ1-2	CSARVRRGYTF
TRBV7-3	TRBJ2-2	CASSLAGPNTGELFF
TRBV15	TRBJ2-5	CATSRGRDSDETQYF
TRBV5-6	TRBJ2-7	CASSLNGQFPYEQYF
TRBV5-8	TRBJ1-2	CASSQIPDSYGYTF
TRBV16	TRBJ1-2	CASSQEMKGYTF
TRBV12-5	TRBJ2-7	CASGLVIRDRVLYEQYF
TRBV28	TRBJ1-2	CASSQQGAYGYTF
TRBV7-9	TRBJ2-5	CASRSGLAETQYF
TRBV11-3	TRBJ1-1	CASSLDRSEAFF
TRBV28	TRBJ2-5	CASSPLAGLLAEGQETQYF
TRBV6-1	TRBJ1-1	CASSEVGPGGNTEAFF
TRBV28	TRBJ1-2	CASSPSLGQGAGYTF
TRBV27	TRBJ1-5	CASSQGQGAGNQPQHF
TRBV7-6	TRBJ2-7	CASSRLAGEYEQYF
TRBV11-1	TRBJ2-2	CASSRLAGVPGELFF
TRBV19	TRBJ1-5	CASQVTNQPQHF
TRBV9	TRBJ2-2	CASSVAWASRTGELFF
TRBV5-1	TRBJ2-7	CASSLPSQGDNEQYF
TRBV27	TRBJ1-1	CASSLRRQGSTEAFF
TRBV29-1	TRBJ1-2	CSVPKGQGRGYTF
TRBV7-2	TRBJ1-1	CASRPTVNTEAFF
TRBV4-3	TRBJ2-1	CASSVAVNLNEQFF
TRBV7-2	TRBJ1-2	CASSLAVQGEYGYTF
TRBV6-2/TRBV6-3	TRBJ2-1	CASSSSGRKYNEQFF
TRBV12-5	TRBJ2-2	CASVLAFGGGTSGTHKAAGELFF
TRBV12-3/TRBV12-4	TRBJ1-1	CASSRQTNTEAFF
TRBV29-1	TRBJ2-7	CSFLGGGHEQYF
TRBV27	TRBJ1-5	CASSPQTGGPNQPQHF
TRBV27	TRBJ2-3	CASSGVGRAGDTQYF
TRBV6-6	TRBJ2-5	CASQWGRETQYF
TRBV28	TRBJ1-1	CASSFGSWGDRDTEAFF
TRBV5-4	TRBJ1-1	CASSLGQGAPNTEAFF